A selection of T cell receptor beta chains follows, all from one sample in a study of blood T cell repertoires in COVID-19. Clones were sequenced by immunoSEQ multiplex PCR, and TCRdb holds only the in-frame ones, with some missing. The sample has 220,000 or so clones; about 83% are singletons. Sample: PBMCs or T cells enriched from blood (not recorded which). The origin of the receptors is a woman aged 40 to 49 who had recovered from COVID-19. The CDR3 runs from the conserved cysteine through the conserved F or W. D genes are given only for firm matches. Only part of the rows carry a size: once, few, many, or a class if the clone is expanded.

.	TRBV6-2/TRBV6-3	TRBJ1-2	.	TGTGCCAGCAGTTACTCGGGGGCCTTGACCCGCAACTATGGCTACACCTTC	CASSYSGALTRNYGYTF
.	TRBV4-1	TRBJ1-1	.	TGCGCCAGCAGCCAAGTCGGGGAAAACACTGAAGCTTTCTTT	CASSQVGENTEAFF
.	TRBV28	TRBJ2-3	TRBD1	TGTGCCAGCAGTCGCCCCAACTTCAGGGGGACAGATACGCAGTATTTT	CASSRPNFRGTDTQYF
.	TRBV3-1/TRBV3-2	TRBJ2-1	.	TGTGCCAGCAGCCAAGTCCAGAACAATGAGCAGTTCTTC	CASSQVQNNEQFF
.	TRBV28	TRBJ2-7	TRBD2	TGTGCCAGCAGTCGCGTCAGACTAGCGGGAGTAGGATACGAGCAGTACTTC	CASSRVRLAGVGYEQYF
.	TRBV2	TRBJ1-1	TRBD1	TGTGCCAGCAGGCTGACAGGGACTGAAGCTTTCTTT	CASRLTGTEAFF
.	TRBV18	TRBJ2-3	TRBD2	TGTGCCCCTTGGGGTCGGGGGGTAGATACGCAGTATTTT	CAPWGRGVDTQYF
.	TRBV5-1	TRBJ2-3	TRBD2	TGCGCCAGCAGCTTGTTAGCGGGATGGGGCACAGATACGCAGTATTTT	CASSLLAGWGTDTQYF
.	TRBV5-4	TRBJ1-1	.	TGTGCCAGCAGCTTGTTAAGTCAGGCTAACACTGAAGCTTTCTTT	CASSLLSQANTEAFF
.	TRBV5-4	TRBJ1-1	TRBD1	TGTGCCAGCAGCTTGGCCCGTTTCGGCATGGACAGGGATTTTGAAGCTTTCTTT	CASSLARFGMDRDFEAFF
.	TRBV7-2	TRBJ1-1	.	TGTGCCAGCAGCTTCCGGGACACCTTGTTTGGCACTGAAGCTTTCTTT	CASSFRDTLFGTEAFF
.	TRBV28	TRBJ1-5	.	TGTGCCAGCAGTTTCCGACAGGTCAATCAGCCCCAGCATTTT	CASSFRQVNQPQHF
.	TRBV11-3	TRBJ2-5	.	TGTGCCAGCAGCCCCTGGGAGAGAGCGGAGACCCAGTACTTC	CASSPWERAETQYF
.	TRBV18	TRBJ2-7	TRBD1	TGTGCCAGCACGGACAGGTACGAGCAGTACTTC	CASTDRYEQYF
.	TRBV19	TRBJ2-7	.	TGTGCCAGTAGTATAGGGCCGGACTACTACGAGCAGTACTTC	CASSIGPDYYEQYF
.	TRBV29-1	TRBJ2-3	TRBD1	TGCAGCGTGGGACAGGGGACCGGAGATACGCAGTATTTT	CSVGQGTGDTQYF
once	TRBV9	TRBJ2-1	.	TGTGCCAGCAGCGGGCCGCCCCTTAACAATGAGCAGTTCTTC	CASSGPPLNNEQFF
.	TRBV27	TRBJ2-3	.	TGTGCCAGCAGTTTACGAGGGATCCCTCGCACAGATACGCAGTATTTT	CASSLRGIPRTDTQYF
.	TRBV28	TRBJ2-5	TRBD1	TGTGCCAGCAGTTCAGGACAGGGGGCCTCGGAGACCCAGTACTTC	CASSSGQGASETQYF
.	TRBV12-3/TRBV12-4	TRBJ2-7	.	TGTGCCAGCAGTTTAAGCGACTCCTACGAGCAGTACTTC	CASSLSDSYEQYF
.	TRBV2	TRBJ1-5	TRBD1	TGTGCCAGCAGCCCGGACAGGGGGGAGAGTCAGCCCCAGCATTTT	CASSPDRGESQPQHF
.	TRBV5-6	TRBJ1-3	.	TGTGCCAGCAGCTTGAACGGGAACTCTGGAAACACCATATATTTT	CASSLNGNSGNTIYF
.	TRBV4-1	TRBJ2-2	.	TGCGCCAGCAGCCACAAGGAGGGGAACACCGGGGAGCTGTTTTTT	CASSHKEGNTGELFF
.	TRBV18	TRBJ2-1	.	TGTGCCAGCTCACCACCGGGGCTTGAGCAGTTCTTC	CASSPPGLEQFF
.	TRBV3-1/TRBV3-2	TRBJ2-1	TRBD1	TGTGCCAGCAGCCAGACAGGGTTTAGTTACAATGAGCAGTTCTTC	CASSQTGFSYNEQFF
.	TRBV15	TRBJ2-3	.	TGTGCCACCAGTGGTAGCGATAGCACAGATACGCAGTATTTT	CATSGSDSTDTQYF
once	TRBV27	TRBJ2-7	TRBD1	TGTGCCAGCAGTTTAGCCAGGGGGCACTACGAGCAGTACTTC	CASSLARGHYEQYF
.	TRBV2	TRBJ2-1	TRBD2	TGTGCCAGCAGTTTACTAGCGGGAGGGCTCAATGAGCAGTTCTTC	CASSLLAGGLNEQFF
.	TRBV10-3	TRBJ2-5	TRBD1	TGTGCCATCAGTGGCATTGGAGGACAGGGTGAAGAGACCCAGTACTTC	CAISGIGGQGEETQYF
.	TRBV3-1/TRBV3-2	TRBJ2-5	TRBD1	TGTGCCAGCAGCCAAGTGGGACAGCAAGAGACCCAGTACTTC	CASSQVGQQETQYF
once	TRBV5-1	TRBJ1-4	TRBD1	TGCGCCAGCAGCTTGGCTGGACAGGGTAATGAAAAACTGTTTTTT	CASSLAGQGNEKLFF
.	TRBV11-2	TRBJ2-2	TRBD1	TGTGCCAGCAGCTACCCCAGGGACAGCGCGAACACCGGGGAGCTGTTTTTT	CASSYPRDSANTGELFF
.	TRBV27	TRBJ2-7	.	TGTGCCAGGAATCAGGGGGGCTACGAGCAGTACTTC	CARNQGGYEQYF
.	TRBV7-6	TRBJ1-6	.	TGTGCCAGCAGCCAACAAGGGGGGGCGGTGAATTCACCCCTCCACTTT	CASSQQGGAVNSPLHF
.	TRBV9	TRBJ2-1	.	TGTGCCAGCAGCGTAGAACTTAACCCACTCAATGAGCAGTTCTTC	CASSVELNPLNEQFF
.	TRBV30	TRBJ1-1	.	TGTGCCCGGGGTGCGAGGAACACTGAAGCTTTCTTT	CARGARNTEAFF
.	TRBV5-4	TRBJ2-1	TRBD2	TGTGCCAGCAGCTCGACCAAGCGGGAGAGGAATGAGCAGTTCTTC	CASSSTKRERNEQFF
.	TRBV7-8	TRBJ1-5	.	TGTGCCAGCAGCTTAGGTCAGGGGAGCAATCAGCCCCAGCATTTT	CASSLGQGSNQPQHF
.	TRBV7-8	TRBJ2-1	TRBD2	TGTGCCAGCAGAGGGCTAGCGGGAGAGGTAATATACAATGAGCAGTTCTTC	CASRGLAGEVIYNEQFF
.	TRBV9	TRBJ1-2	.	TGTGCCAGCAGCGTTTCCGGGAAGGGCTATGGCTACACCTTC	CASSVSGKGYGYTF
.	TRBV5-8	TRBJ1-4	.	TGTGCCAGCAGCGTGGGGCCCCCTATCAGCGCTGAAAAACTGTTTTTT	CASSVGPPISAEKLFF
.	TRBV27	TRBJ2-1	TRBD2	TGTGCCAGCAGTTTATTGAGGTATAGGCGGACTAGCGACAATGAGCAGTTCTTC	CASSLLRYRRTSDNEQFF
.	TRBV2	TRBJ1-5	TRBD1	TGTGCCAGCAGTGAAGCTGGGACAGGGGATCAGCCCCAGCATTTT	CASSEAGTGDQPQHF
.	TRBV4-1	TRBJ1-5	.	TGCGCCAGCAGCCAAGATTCTAGGCAGAGGAATCAGCCCCAGCATTTT	CASSQDSRQRNQPQHF
.	TRBV18	TRBJ1-1	TRBD1	TGTGCCAGCTCATGGGACAGAATGAACACTGAAGCTTTCTTT	CASSWDRMNTEAFF
.	TRBV15	TRBJ2-1	TRBD2	TGTGCCACCAGGCCCGGGAGGCCGGGGAATGAGCAGTTCTTC	CATRPGRPGNEQFF
.	TRBV19	TRBJ2-1	.	TGTGCCAGTAGTATAGATCTTAGGAGGAGCTCCTACAATGAGCAGTTCTTC	CASSIDLRRSSYNEQFF
.	TRBV19	TRBJ2-3	.	TGTGCCAGTAGCCCGGCGGGGGCTACGCAGTATTTT	CASSPAGATQYF
few	TRBV10-3	TRBJ2-5	TRBD2	TGTGCCATCAGTGATATTACCTCGGGAGGGTCCCAAGAGACCCAGTACTTC	CAISDITSGGSQETQYF
.	TRBV5-1	TRBJ2-1	TRBD2	TGCGCCAGCAGCTTGTCTCCCGGGCTAGCGGGGTACAATGAGCAGTTCTTC	CASSLSPGLAGYNEQFF
few	TRBV27	TRBJ2-3	TRBD1	TGTGCCAGCAGTCCTACTCGGACAGGGACAGATACGCAGTATTTT	CASSPTRTGTDTQYF
.	TRBV10-2	TRBJ2-5	TRBD1	TGCGCCAGCAGTGAGTCGACAGGGGGCCGGGAGACCCAGTACTTC	CASSESTGGRETQYF
.	TRBV6-5	TRBJ2-7	TRBD1	TGTGCCAGCAGGACCGGGACAGGGTGGTCCGAGCAGTACTTC	CASRTGTGWSEQYF
.	TRBV6-5	TRBJ1-1	.	TGTGCCAGCAGTCGGACAGCGGTCGGTGAAGCTTTCTTT	CASSRTAVGEAFF
.	TRBV3-1/TRBV3-2	TRBJ1-1	.	TGTGCCAGCAGCCAAGATTGGGAGGGTCGGAAAGCTTTCTTT	CASSQDWEGRKAFF
.	TRBV4-1	TRBJ2-1	TRBD2	TGCGCCAGCGGGGGGGAGATAACTGAGCAGTTCTTC	CASGGEITEQFF
.	TRBV7-8	TRBJ1-5	.	TGTGCCAGCAGTTTCAGGTCAGGGCAGCCCCAGCATTTT	CASSFRSGQPQHF